The next 3 T cell receptor beta chains were all read from a single sample in a study of identical twins. From the 5' RACE reads, TCRdb called clonotypes with MiXCR, one entry per CDR3 protein. The repertoire holds 1.5 million to 2 million distinct CDR3 sequences, with around 29% as singletons. Sequencing was carried out using cord blood. These receptors came from a newborn girl in good health.

The chain couples TRBV5-5 to TRBJ1-2; no reliable D call. Trimming removed 6 bases from V and 3 bases from J, with 15 bases in between. This CDR3 has 14 residues. CDR1 is SGHKS, CDR2 YYEKEE, per germline (reference sequence). Here the CDR3 reads CASTFYVWDYGYTF. The CDR3 nucleotides are TGTGCCAGCACCTTCTACGTGTGGGACTATGGCTACACCTTC.

The chain links TRBV14 to TRBJ2-1, with 7 bases matching TRBD1. With the DNA end fitting TRBJ2-7 better, the J assignment may be wrong. The CDR3 runs 15 residues. Per the germline V gene, CDR1 is SGHDN and CDR2 is FVKESK. The CDR3 DNA sequence: TGTGCCAGCACGACGGGGACAGCCTCCTACAATGAGCAGTACTTC. It translates to CASTTGTASYNEQYF.

This clonotype was observed a few times. One end of the junction does not line up with germline, which may come from a read error. The genes are TRBV5-1 and TRBJ2-2; 7 nucleotides match TRBD1. Germline V gives CDR1 SGHRS, CDR2 YFSETQ. This CDR3 comprises 15 residues. CDR3 protein: CASSLGTVNTGELFF. CDR3 in DNA: TGTGCCAGCAGCTTGGGGACAGTCAACACCGGGGAGCTGTTTTTT.